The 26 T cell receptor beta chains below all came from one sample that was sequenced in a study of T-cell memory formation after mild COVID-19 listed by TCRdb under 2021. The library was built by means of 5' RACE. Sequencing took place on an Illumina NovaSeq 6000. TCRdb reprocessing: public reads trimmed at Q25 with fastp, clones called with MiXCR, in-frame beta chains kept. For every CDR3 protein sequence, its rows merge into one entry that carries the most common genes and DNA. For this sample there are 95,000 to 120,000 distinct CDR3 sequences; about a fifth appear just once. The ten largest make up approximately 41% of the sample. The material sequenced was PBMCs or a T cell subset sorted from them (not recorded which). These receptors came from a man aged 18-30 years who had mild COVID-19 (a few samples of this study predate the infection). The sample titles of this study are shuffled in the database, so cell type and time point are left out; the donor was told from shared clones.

The CDR3 region is CASRLDRGHSSPLHF. CDR3 coding DNA: TGTGCCAGCAGGTTGGACAGGGGTCATTCTTCACCCCTCCACTTT. The chain recombines TRBV28 with TRBJ1-6; 9 bases map to TRBD1. CDR3 length equals 15 residues. J was trimmed by 9 bases and V by 6 bases; bases with no gene match: 9. From germline, CDR1 is MDHEN and CDR2 SYDVKM.

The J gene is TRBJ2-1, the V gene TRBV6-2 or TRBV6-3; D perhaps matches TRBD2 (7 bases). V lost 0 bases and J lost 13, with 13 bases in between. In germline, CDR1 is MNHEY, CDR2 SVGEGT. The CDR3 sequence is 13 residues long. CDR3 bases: TGTGCCAGCAGTTACTCGCGGGGGCAGGAACAGTTCTTC. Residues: CASSYSRGQEQFF.

Written as DNA, the CDR3 is TGCAGCGGAAGCGGGCCCCTCACAGATACGCAGTATTTT. It is translated as CSGSGPLTDTQYF. The chain couples TRBV29-1 to TRBJ2-3; weak D call: TRBD2 (6 bases). Between the trimmed V and J ends, which lost 7 bases and 2 bases, there was a span of 13 bases. The germline gives CDR1 SQVTM, CDR2 ANQGSEA. The CDR3 is 13 residues long.

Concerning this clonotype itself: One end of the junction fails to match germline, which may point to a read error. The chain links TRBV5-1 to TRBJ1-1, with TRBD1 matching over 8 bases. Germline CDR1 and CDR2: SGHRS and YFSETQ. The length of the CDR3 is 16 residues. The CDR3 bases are TGCGCCAGCAGCGACGGGACAGGTCTCATGAACAATGAAGCTTTCTTT. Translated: CASSDGTGLMNNEAFF.

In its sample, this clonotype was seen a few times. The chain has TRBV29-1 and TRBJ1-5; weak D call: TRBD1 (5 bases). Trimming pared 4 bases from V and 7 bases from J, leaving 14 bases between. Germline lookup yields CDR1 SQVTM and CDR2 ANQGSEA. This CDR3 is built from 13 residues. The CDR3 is CSVARGDQQPQHF. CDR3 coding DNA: TGCAGCGTTGCGCGAGGGGACCAGCAGCCCCAGCATTTT.

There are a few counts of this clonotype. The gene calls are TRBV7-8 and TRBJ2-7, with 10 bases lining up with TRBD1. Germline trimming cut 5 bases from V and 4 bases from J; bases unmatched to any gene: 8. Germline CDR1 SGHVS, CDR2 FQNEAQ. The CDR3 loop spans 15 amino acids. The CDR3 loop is CASSLDRGLTYEQYV. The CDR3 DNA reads TGTGCCAGCAGCCTGGACAGGGGGTTAACGTACGAGCAGTACGTC.

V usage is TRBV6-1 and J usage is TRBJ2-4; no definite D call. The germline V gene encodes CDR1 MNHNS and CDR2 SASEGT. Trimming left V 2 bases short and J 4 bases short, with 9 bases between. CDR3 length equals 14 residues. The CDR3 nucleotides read TGTGCCAGCAGTGAAATTGTCAGAAAAAACATTCAGTACTTC. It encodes CASSEIVRKNIQYF.

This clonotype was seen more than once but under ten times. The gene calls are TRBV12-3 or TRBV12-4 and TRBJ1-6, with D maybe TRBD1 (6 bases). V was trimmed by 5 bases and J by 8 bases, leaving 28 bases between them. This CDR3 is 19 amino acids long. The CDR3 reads CASSALWGADSSPDSPLHF. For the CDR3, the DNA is TGTGCCAGCAGTGCCCTTTGGGGGGCGGACTCCAGTCCAGATTCACCCCTCCACTTT.

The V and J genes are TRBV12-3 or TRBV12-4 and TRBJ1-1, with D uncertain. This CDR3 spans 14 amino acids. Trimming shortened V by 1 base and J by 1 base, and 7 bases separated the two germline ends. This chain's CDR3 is CASSLGQPNTEAFF. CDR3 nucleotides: TGTGCCAGCAGTTTAGGGCAACCGAACACTGAAGCTTTCTTT.

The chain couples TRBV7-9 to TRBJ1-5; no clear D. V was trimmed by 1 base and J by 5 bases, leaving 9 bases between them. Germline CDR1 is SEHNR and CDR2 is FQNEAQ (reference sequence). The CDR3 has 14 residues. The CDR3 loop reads CASSLEGSYQPQHF. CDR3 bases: TGTGCCAGCAGCTTAGAGGGCAGTTATCAGCCCCAGCATTTT.

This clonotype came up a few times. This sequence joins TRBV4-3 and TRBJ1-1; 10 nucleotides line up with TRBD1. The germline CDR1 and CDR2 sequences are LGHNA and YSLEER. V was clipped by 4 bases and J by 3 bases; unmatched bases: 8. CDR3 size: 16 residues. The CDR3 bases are TGCGCCAGCAGCCCAACCCCGGGACAGGGGTACACTGAAGCTTTCTTT. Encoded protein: CASSPTPGQGYTEAFF.

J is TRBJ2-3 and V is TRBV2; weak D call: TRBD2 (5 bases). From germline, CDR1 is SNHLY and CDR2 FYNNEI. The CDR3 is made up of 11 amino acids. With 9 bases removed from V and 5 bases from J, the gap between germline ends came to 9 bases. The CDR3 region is CARGEGDTQYF. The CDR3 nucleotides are TGTGCCAGGGGAGAGGGAGATACGCAGTATTTT.

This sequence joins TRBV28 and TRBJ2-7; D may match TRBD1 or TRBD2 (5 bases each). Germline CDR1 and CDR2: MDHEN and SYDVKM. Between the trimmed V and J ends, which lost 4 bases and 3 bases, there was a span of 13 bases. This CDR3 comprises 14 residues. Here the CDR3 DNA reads TGTGCCAGCAGTTCGCCCGTGGGGGACTACGAGCAGTACGTC. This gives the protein CASSSPVGDYEQYV.

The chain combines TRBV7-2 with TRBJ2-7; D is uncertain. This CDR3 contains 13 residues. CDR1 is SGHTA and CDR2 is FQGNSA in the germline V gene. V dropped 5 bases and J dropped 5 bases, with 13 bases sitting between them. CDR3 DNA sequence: TGTGCCAGCAGCCCCTCGGCGGCGGACGAGCAGTACGTC. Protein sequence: CASSPSAADEQYV.

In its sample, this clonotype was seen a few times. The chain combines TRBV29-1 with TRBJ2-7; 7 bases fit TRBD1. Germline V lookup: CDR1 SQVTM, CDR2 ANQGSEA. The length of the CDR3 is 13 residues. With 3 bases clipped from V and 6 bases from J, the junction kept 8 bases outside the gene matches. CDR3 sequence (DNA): TGCAGCGTTGATACAGGGGTTAGTCTCGAGCAGTACTTC. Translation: CSVDTGVSLEQYF.

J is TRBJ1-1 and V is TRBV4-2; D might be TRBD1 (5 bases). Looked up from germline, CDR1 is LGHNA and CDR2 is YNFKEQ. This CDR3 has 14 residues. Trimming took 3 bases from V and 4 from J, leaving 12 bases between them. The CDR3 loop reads CASSHETESTEAFF. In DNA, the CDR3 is TGTGCCAGCAGCCACGAGACAGAAAGCACTGAAGCTTTCTTT.

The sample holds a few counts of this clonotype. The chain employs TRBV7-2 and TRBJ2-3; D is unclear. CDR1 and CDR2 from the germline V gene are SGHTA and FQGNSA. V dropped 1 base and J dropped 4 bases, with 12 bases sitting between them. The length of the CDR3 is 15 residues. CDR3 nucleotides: TGTGCCAGCAGCTTAGGGGGTACTACCGCAGATACGCAGTATTTT. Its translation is CASSLGGTTADTQYF.

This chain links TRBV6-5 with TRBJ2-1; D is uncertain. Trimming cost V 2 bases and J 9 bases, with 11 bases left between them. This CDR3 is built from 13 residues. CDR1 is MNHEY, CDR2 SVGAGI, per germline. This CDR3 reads CASSYVGAAEQFF. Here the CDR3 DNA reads TGTGCCAGCAGTTACGTAGGTGCAGCTGAGCAGTTCTTC.

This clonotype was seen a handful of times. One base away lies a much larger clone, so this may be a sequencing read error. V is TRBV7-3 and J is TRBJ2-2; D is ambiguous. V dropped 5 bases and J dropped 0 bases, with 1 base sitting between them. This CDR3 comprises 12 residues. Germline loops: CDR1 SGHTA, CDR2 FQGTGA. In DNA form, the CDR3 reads TGTGCCAGCAGCGCGAACACCGGGGAGCTGTTTTTT. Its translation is CASSANTGELFF.

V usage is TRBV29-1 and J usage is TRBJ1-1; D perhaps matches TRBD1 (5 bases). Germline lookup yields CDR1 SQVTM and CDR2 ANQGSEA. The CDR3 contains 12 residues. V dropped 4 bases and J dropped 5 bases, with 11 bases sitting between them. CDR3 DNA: TGCAGCGTTGCGGGGGGGAGGACTGAAGCTTTCTTT. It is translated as CSVAGGRTEAFF. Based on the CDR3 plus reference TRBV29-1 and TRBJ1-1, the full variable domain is SAVISQKPSRDICQRGTSLTIQCQVDSQVTMMFWYRQQPGQSLTLIATANQGSEATYESGFVIDKFPISRPNLTFSTLTVSNMSPEDSSIYLCSVAGGRTEAFFGQGTRLTVV.

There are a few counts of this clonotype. CDR3 amino acids: CASSFSRGELFF. Written as DNA, the CDR3 is TGTGCCAGCAGTTTCAGCCGAGGGGAGCTGTTTTTT. The chain combines TRBV6-2 or TRBV6-3 with TRBJ2-2; D is unclear. Germline CDR1 and CDR2: MNHEY and SVGEGT. The CDR3 has 12 amino acids. V lost 4 bases and J lost 8, with 8 bases in between.

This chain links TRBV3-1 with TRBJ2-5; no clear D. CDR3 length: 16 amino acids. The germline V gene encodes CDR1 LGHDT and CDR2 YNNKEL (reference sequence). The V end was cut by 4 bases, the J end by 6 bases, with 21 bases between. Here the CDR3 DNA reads TGTGCCAGCAGCCCTGTACGAGGTCCTGATGGCAAGACCCAGTACTTC. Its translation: CASSPVRGPDGKTQYF.

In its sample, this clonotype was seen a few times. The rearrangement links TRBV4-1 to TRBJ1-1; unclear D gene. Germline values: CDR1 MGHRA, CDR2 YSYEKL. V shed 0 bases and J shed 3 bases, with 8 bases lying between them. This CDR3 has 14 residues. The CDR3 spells CASSQEPSYTEAFF. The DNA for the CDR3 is TGCGCCAGCAGCCAAGAGCCCAGCTACACTGAAGCTTTCTTT.

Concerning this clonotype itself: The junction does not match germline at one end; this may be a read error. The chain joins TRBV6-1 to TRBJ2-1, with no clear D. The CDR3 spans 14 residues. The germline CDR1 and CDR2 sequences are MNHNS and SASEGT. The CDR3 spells CATSRKSSYNEQFF. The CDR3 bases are TGTGCCACCAGTAGGAAGAGCTCCTACAATGAGCAGTTCTTC.

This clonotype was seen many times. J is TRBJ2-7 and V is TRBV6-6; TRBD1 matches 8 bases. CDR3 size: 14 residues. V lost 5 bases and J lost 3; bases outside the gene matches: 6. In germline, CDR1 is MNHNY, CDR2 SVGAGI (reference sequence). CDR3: CASSIQGAVYEQYF. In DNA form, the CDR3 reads TGTGCCAGCAGTATCCAGGGGGCAGTCTACGAGCAGTACTTC.

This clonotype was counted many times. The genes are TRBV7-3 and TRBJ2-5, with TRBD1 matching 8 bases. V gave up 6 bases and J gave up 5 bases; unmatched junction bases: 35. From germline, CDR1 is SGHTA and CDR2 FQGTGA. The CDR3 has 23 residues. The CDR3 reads CASSTYHTQGIGQGLDFVETQYF. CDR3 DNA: TGTGCCAGCAGTACCTACCACACCCAGGGTATAGGACAGGGACTCGATTTCGTGGAGACCCAGTACTTC. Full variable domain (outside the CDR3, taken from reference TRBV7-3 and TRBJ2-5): GAGVSQTPSNKVTEKGKYVELRCDPISGHTALYWYRQSLGQGPEFLIYFQGTGAADDSGLPNDRFFAVRPEGSVSTLKIQRTERGDSAVYLCASSTYHTQGIGQGLDFVETQYFGPGTRLLVL.